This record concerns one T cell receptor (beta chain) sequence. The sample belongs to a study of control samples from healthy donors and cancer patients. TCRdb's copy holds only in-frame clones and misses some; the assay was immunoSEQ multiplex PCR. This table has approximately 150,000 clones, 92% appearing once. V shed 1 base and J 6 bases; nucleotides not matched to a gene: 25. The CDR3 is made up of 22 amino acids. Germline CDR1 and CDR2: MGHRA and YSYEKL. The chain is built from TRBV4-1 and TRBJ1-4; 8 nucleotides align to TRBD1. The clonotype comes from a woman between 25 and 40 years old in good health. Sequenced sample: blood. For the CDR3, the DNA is TGCGCCAGCAGCCAAGTGGGGCTTACGAGGGCCAGGGGGCGAGGATTGGATGAAAAACTGTTTTTT. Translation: CASSQVGLTRARGRGLDEKLFF.